These 20 T cell receptor beta chains were all obtained from the same sample, sequenced in a study of blood T cell repertoires in COVID-19. The method was immunoSEQ multiplex PCR; TCRdb's version includes in-frame clones alone and lacks a portion of them. The repertoire holds about 140,000 clones, with around 80% as singletons. Source material: peripheral blood. These receptor sequences come from a woman of 80 years or more with active or convalescent COVID-19.

Note on this clone: The same CDR3 arises from other DNA sequences in this sample as well. The rearrangement links TRBV9 to TRBJ2-5, with 9 positions matching TRBD2. The CDR3 runs to 15 residues. Trimming at V came to 0 bases and at J to 5 bases, leaving 5 bases not matched to a gene. Germline assignment: CDR1 SGDLS and CDR2 YYNGEE. CDR3 nucleotide sequence: TGTGCCAGCAGCGTAGGCGGCGGGGGGGCGGAGACCCAGTACTTC. Amino acid sequence: CASSVGGGGAETQYF.

Worth noting for this clone: An end of the junction differs from the germline gene, which may be a read error. The V gene is TRBV7-7, the J gene TRBJ2-2; TRBD1 matches at 8 bases. From germline, CDR1 is SSHAT and CDR2 FNYEAQ (reference sequence). There are 16 residues in the CDR3. The CDR3 DNA reads as TGTGCTAGCAGCTCCTCGCCAGGGGGCAACACCGGGGAGCTGTTTTTT. Translation: CASSSSPGGNTGELFF.

This chain links TRBV5-4 with TRBJ2-3, with D possibly TRBD2 on 5 matching bases. CDR3 length: 14 residues. CDR1 is SGHNT and CDR2 is YYREEE in the germline V gene (reference sequence). V lost 2 bases and J 2 bases, leaving 9 bases between the germline ends. CDR3 in amino acids: CASSLSGDTDTQYF. The CDR3 coding sequence is TGTGCCAGCAGCTTAAGCGGAGACACAGATACGCAGTATTTT.

V usage is TRBV5-1 and J usage is TRBJ1-1; D perhaps matches TRBD1 (6 bases). V was shortened by 0 bases and J by 3 bases, with 12 bases between the two germline ends. The CDR3 runs to 15 residues. CDR1 SGHRS and CDR2 YFSETQ come from the germline V gene. CDR3 sequence (DNA): TGCGCCAGCAGCTTGGACAGGGTTCTGTACACTGAAGCTTTCTTT. This gives the protein CASSLDRVLYTEAFF.

This sequence joins TRBV5-4 and TRBJ2-7, with D possibly TRBD1 on 6 matching bases. The CDR3 runs to 14 residues. The germline gives CDR1 SGHNT, CDR2 YYREEE (reference sequence). With 4 bases removed from V and 6 bases from J, the gap between germline ends came to 17 bases. The CDR3 is CASSRDKAGLEQYF. Here the CDR3 DNA reads TGTGCCAGCAGCCGGGACAAAGCTGGCCTCGAGCAGTACTTC.

The rearrangement uses TRBV5-5 and TRBJ2-1; 10 bases line up with TRBD1. CDR1 and CDR2 from the germline V gene are SGHKS and YYEKEE (reference sequence). J gave up 4 bases and V 3 bases, and 10 bases lay outside the gene matches. This CDR3 comprises 17 residues. CDR3 in amino acids: CASSYTAGTGVYNEQFF. In DNA, the CDR3 is TGTGCCAGCAGCTATACCGCCGGGACAGGGGTTTACAATGAGCAGTTCTTC. The entire variable domain, with the rest obtained from reference TRBV5-5 and TRBJ2-1, is as follows: DAGVTQSPTHLIKTRGQQVTLRCSPISGHKSVSWYQQVLGQGPQFIFQYYEKEERGRGNFPDRFSARQFPNYSSELNVNALLLGDSALYLCASSYTAGTGVYNEQFFGPGTRLTVL.

The gene calls are TRBV19 and TRBJ2-6, with 7 positions matching TRBD1. The V and J ends lost 2 bases and 2 bases, in that order; junction bases with no gene match: 0. There are 15 residues in the CDR3. Germline lookup yields CDR1 LNHDA and CDR2 SQIVND (reference sequence). The CDR3 DNA follows: TGTGCCAGTAGTATAACAGGGGCTGGGGCCAACGTCCTGACTTTC. This sequence encodes CASSITGAGANVLTF.

The chain links TRBV30 to TRBJ1-2, with D tentatively TRBD1 (5 bases). V lost 0 bases and J lost 7, with 12 bases in between. The germline gives CDR1 GTSNPN, CDR2 SVGIG (reference sequence). This CDR3 has 13 amino acids. The CDR3 DNA reads as TGTGCCTGGAGTGTCGGAGGGGCGGGTGGCTACACCTTC. This sequence encodes CAWSVGGAGGYTF. Together with reference TRBV30 and TRBJ1-2, the CDR3 gives the full variable domain: SQTIHQWPATLVQPVGSPLSLECTVEGTSNPNLYWYRQAAGRGLQLLFYSVGIGQISSEVPQNLSASRPQDRQFILSSKKLLLSDSGFYLCAWSVGGAGGYTFGSGTRLTVV.

The chain has TRBV5-5 and TRBJ1-3; D possibly corresponds to TRBD1 (6 bases). Looked up from germline, CDR1 is SGHKS and CDR2 is YYEKEE (reference sequence). Trimming left V 8 bases short and J 4 bases short, with 13 bases between. This CDR3 spans 13 amino acids. This CDR3 reads CASLAGAGNTIYF. CDR3 coding DNA: TGTGCCAGTCTGGCGGGGGCGGGAAACACCATATATTTT.

The CDR3 DNA follows: TGCAGTGCTAGTCAGGGGACCTACAATGAGCAGTTCTTC. It is translated as CSASQGTYNEQFF. The J gene is TRBJ2-1, the V gene TRBV20-1; D possibly corresponds to TRBD1 (6 bases). The CDR3 contains 13 residues. Trimming left V 3 bases short and J 2 bases short, with 8 bases between. Germline V lookup: CDR1 DFQATT, CDR2 SNEGSKA (reference sequence).

The rearrangement uses TRBV3-1 (or the pseudogene TRBV3-2) and TRBJ1-6; weak D call: TRBD1 (6 bases). The CDR3 is 13 amino acids. Trimming took off 4 bases at V and 8 bases at J, with 9 bases between the two ends. Per germline, CDR1 LGHDT and CDR2 YNNKEL (reference sequence). CDR3 residues: CASSPRTDSPLHF. The CDR3 region has the DNA TGTGCCAGCAGCCCTAGGACAGATTCACCCCTCCACTTT.

The chain recombines TRBV5-1 with TRBJ1-1, with D tentatively TRBD1 (6 bases). The V end lost 2 bases, the J end lost 8 bases, and 13 bases lay between the germline ends. This CDR3 is built from 13 residues. CDR1 is SGHRS and CDR2 is YFSETQ in the germline V gene. The CDR3 protein is CASSLGQNGEAFF. The DNA for the CDR3 is TGCGCCAGCAGCTTAGGACAGAACGGGGAAGCTTTCTTT.

The chain's CDR3 is CASSDGLPSTDTQYF. The CDR3 DNA reads as TGTGCCAGCAGCGACGGACTACCTAGCACAGATACGCAGTATTTT. The J gene is TRBJ2-3, the V gene TRBV7-2, with D maybe TRBD2 (6 bases). V was trimmed by 5 bases and J by 0 bases, leaving 12 bases between them. The CDR3 sequence is 15 residues long. Per germline, CDR1 SGHTA and CDR2 FQGNSA.

This clone was counted between two and nine times. This chain connects TRBV2 to TRBJ1-1; 7 bases are shared with TRBD1. This CDR3 is built from 17 residues. V trimming: 3 bases; J trimming: 2 bases; junction bases outside the gene matches: 12. CDR1 SNHLY and CDR2 FYNNEI come from the germline V gene. The CDR3 loop is CASSERGRGLKNTEAFF. CDR3 nucleotides: TGTGCCAGCAGTGAGAGGGGCAGGGGGTTGAAAAACACTGAAGCTTTCTTT.

The chain combines TRBV5-4 with TRBJ2-7; D unclear. Germline CDR1 reads SGHNT; CDR2 reads YYREEE (reference sequence). The CDR3 extends over 14 amino acids. V was clipped by 3 bases and J by 5 bases, with 15 bases between them. This chain's CDR3 is CASSSPGQLHEQYF. CDR3 nucleotide sequence: TGTGCCAGCAGCTCCCCTGGGCAGCTCCACGAGCAGTACTTC.

Only one count was recorded for this clone. The chain joins TRBV24-1 to TRBJ2-3; 7 bases agree with TRBD2. Germline CDR1 is KGHDR and CDR2 is SFDVKD. After removal of 8 bases from V and 6 bases from J, the junction contained 7 bases not matched to a gene. This CDR3 has 13 amino acids. CDR3 sequence reads: CATKGGGRDTQYF. The CDR3 bases are TGTGCCACCAAGGGCGGGGGTCGCGATACGCAGTATTTT.

CDR3 in DNA: TGTGCCAGTAAACTAGCGGGGGGCAGACGCACAGATACGCAGTATTTT. The encoded protein is CASKLAGGRRTDTQYF. The chain uses TRBV19 and TRBJ2-3; 12 positions match TRBD2. This CDR3 is built from 16 residues. J gave up 1 base and V 7 bases, and 6 bases lay outside the gene matches. Germline V CDR1 and CDR2: LNHDA, SQIVND (reference sequence).

The CDR3 DNA sequence: TGCGCCAGTTCTATCAGGGCTAGCGGAGGAACTACAGATACGCAGTATTTT. This gives the protein CASSIRASGGTTDTQYF. The rearrangement uses TRBV5-1 and TRBJ2-3; the match to TRBD2 covers 7 bases. Germline assignment: CDR1 SGHRS and CDR2 YFSETQ. Trimming at V came to 8 bases and at J to 3 bases, leaving 18 bases not matched to a gene. This CDR3 comprises 17 residues.

CDR3 bases: TGTGCTAGTGGTCCGGACAGGCAAGAGACCCAGTACTTC. It specifies CASGPDRQETQYF. The V and J genes are TRBV12-5 and TRBJ2-5, with 7 bases matching TRBD1. The germline V gene has CDR1 LGHNT and CDR2 FRNRAP. V dropped 5 bases and J dropped 2; count of bases not matched to a gene: 2. The CDR3 length is 13 residues.

V is TRBV19 and J is TRBJ1-2, with a weak D call TRBD1 (6 bases). The CDR3 sequence is 14 residues long. Germline V lookup: CDR1 LNHDA, CDR2 SQIVND (reference sequence). With 6 bases removed from V and 4 bases from J, the gap between germline ends came to 15 bases. Here the CDR3 reads CASSLDSRSYGYTF. The CDR3 nucleotides are TGTGCCAGTAGCCTGGACAGTCGATCCTATGGCTACACCTTC. Variable domain in full (rest from reference TRBV19 and TRBJ1-2): DGGITQSPKYLFRKEGQNVTLSCEQNLNHDAMYWYRQDPGQGLRLIYYSQIVNDFQKGDIAEGYSVSREKKESFPLTVTSAQKNPTAFYLCASSLDSRSYGYTFGSGTRLTVV.